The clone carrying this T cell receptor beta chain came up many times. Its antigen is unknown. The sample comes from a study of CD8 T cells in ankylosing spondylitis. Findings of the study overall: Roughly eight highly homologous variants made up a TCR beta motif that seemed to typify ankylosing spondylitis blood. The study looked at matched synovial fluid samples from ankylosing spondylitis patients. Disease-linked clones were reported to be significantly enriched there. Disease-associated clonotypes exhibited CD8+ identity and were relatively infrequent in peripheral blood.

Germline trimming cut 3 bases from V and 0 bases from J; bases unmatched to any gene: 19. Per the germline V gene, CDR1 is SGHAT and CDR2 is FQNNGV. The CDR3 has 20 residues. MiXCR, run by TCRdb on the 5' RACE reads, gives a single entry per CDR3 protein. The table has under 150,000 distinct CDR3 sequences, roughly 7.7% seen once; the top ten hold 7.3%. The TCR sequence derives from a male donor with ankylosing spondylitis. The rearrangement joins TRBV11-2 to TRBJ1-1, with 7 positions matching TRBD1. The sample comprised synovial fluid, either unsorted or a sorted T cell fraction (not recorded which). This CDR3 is CASSLGERGRHHPLNTEAFF. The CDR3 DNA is TGTGCCAGCAGCTTGGGCGAGAGGGGGCGGCACCACCCCTTGAACACTGAAGCTTTCTTT.